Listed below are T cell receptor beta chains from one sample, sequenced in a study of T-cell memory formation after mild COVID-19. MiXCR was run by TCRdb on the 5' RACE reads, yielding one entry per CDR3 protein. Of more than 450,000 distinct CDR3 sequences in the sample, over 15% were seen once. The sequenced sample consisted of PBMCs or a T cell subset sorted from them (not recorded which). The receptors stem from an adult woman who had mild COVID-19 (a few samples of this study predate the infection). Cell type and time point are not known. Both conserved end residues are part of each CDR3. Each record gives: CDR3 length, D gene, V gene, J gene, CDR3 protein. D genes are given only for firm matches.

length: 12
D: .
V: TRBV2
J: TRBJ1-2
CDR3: CASSPGYVGYTF

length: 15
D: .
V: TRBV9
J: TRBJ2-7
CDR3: CASSSRQVWTYEQYF

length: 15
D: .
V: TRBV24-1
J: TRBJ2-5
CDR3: CATSDLIGGGETQYF

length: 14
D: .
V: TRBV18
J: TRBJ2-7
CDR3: CASSPLAVADEQYF

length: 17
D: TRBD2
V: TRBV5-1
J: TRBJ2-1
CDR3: CASSIGTSGGLRNEQFF

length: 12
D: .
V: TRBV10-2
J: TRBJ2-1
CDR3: CASRTGNPEQFF

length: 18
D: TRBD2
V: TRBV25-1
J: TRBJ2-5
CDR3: CASSHPQLLAGEGETQYF

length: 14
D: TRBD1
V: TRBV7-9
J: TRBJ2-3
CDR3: CATRRTGVTDTQYF

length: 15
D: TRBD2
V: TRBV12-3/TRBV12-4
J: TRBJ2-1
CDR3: CASSLLAGVNNEQFF

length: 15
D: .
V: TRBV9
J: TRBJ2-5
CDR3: CASSVDLAMGATQYF

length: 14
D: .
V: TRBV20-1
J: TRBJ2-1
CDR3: CSAPVGGLRIEQFF

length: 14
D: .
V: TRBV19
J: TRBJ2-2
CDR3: CASSPPDGAGELFF

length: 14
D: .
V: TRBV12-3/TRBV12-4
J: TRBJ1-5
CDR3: CASSSGVAGQPQHF

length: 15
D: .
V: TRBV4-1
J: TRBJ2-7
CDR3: CASSQDIGWVGEQYF

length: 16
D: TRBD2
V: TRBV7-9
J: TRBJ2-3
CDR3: CASSPERGGGTDTQYF

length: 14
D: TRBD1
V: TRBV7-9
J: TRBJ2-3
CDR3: CASSSFTGADTQYF

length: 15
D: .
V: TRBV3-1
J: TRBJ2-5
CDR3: CASSQGGTNQETQYF

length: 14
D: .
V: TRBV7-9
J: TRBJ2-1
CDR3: CASSPPPRIDEQFF

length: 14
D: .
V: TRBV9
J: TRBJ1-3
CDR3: CASSVGTEGNTIYF

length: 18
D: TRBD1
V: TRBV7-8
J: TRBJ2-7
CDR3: CASSLAASRRGFPYEQYF

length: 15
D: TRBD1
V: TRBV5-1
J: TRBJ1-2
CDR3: CASSFRDRDPYGYTF

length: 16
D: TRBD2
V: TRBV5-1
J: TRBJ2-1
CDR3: CASSLGASGSGNEQFF

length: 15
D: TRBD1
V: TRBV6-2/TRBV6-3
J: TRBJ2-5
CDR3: CASSYTGTGKETQYF

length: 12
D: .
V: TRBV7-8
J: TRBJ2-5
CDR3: CASRQTVETQYF

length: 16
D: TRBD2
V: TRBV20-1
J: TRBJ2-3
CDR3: CSARLLAGGSTDTQYF

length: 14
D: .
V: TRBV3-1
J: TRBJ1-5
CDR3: CASSGDVSNQPQHF

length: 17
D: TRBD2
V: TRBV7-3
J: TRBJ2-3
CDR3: CASSPHGGGLWTDTQYF

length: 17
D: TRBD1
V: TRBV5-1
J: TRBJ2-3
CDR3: CARICQLRDRITDTQYF

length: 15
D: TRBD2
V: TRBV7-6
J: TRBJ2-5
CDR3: CASSLETSGVETQYF